The clone carrying this T cell receptor beta chain was observed a single time. Antigen: not known. The CDR3 totals 13 residues. Germline V gene lookup returns CDR1 LNHDA and CDR2 SQIVND (reference sequence). V was shortened by 1 base and J by 9 bases, with 12 bases between the two germline ends. Time point noted: after neoadjuvant nivolumab, at surgical resection. Stage II-IVA oral cavity squamous cell carcinoma was new and untreated by systemic or radiation therapy. This sample is drawn from a study of neoadjuvant anti-PD-1 for oral cavity cancer. Study-level background: Non-progressing patients received a fourth nivolumab dose near day 43, then surgery on days 50-56.

Study results and limitations: Pretreatment Treg/Th17 ratio correlated inversely with post-treatment tumor clonality. After neoadjuvant nivolumab, PBMC T cell clonality was significantly higher in non-responders than responders.

Assay used: immunoSEQ multiplex PCR; TCRdb lists only in-frame clones, some missing. This table has around 65,000 clones, less than 90% appearing once. Material: PBMCs, obtained after nivolumab (anti-PD-1) treatment. This TCR derives from a person aged 40 to 85 with oral cavity squamous cell carcinoma. The rearrangement links TRBV19 to TRBJ1-1; no clear D. Written as DNA, the CDR3 is TGTGCCAGTAGTATAGGAGGGAGGAGTAAAGCTTTCTTT. Protein sequence: CASSIGGRSKAFF.